Listed here is a single T cell receptor beta chain. The data are from a study of blood T cell repertoires in COVID-19. In the study overall: The cDNA or gDNA used as material had been derived from T cells, B-cell-depleted T cells, or PBMCs.

A Seattle source enrolled patients during active infection and followed them longitudinally. This CDR3 has 17 amino acids. V gave up 4 bases and J gave up 9 bases; unmatched junction bases: 18. Looked up from germline, CDR1 is MNHNS and CDR2 is SASEGT. In the original processing: Amplification with reference gene primers provided the estimates of nucleated cell counts. Profiled with immunoSEQ multiplex PCR; TCRdb holds only in-frame clones, not every one. V, J and clone size derive from that table, while D and trimming were established from the DNA sequence. The sample lists approximately 250,000 clones, around nine tenths seen once, with roughly 10% in the top ten.

This TCR came from a woman between 70 and 85 years old with COVID-19, enrolled during active disease. The chain joins TRBV6-1 to TRBJ1-3; TRBD1 aligns across 7 bases. The specimen was peripheral blood. The CDR3 DNA reads TGTGCCAGCAGTGCGCAACCCGACAGGGCCGAATGGAGCACCATATATTTT. It encodes CASSAQPDRAEWSTIYF.